This TCR beta chain came from a study of regulatory T cells in long-lasting Graves disease. This clonotype was counted between two and nine times. iRepertoire HTBI primers and Arm-PCR of CDR3 regions built TCR beta libraries. TCRdb reprocessed the multiplex PCR reads via MiXCR and lists one record per CDR3 protein. The profile shows a few hundred thousand distinct CDR3 sequences, 20% of them singletons. Time point in this sample: newly diagnosed GD, antithyroid drugs for less than 3 months. Extracted PBMC RNA gave rise to the TCR library. The TCR sequence derives from a female donor with Graves disease. The specimen comprised peripheral blood mononuclear cells (PBMCs), sampled at new diagnosis, from a patient treated with antithyroid drugs.

In nucleotides, the CDR3 is TGTGCCAGCAGCTTAGTTCAGGTGGGGGGAACCCAGTACTTC. Translation gives CASSLVQVGGTQYF. This chain connects TRBV7-2 to TRBJ2-5, with TRBD2 as a possible D gene (6 bases). CDR3 length: 14 residues. CDR1 and CDR2 (germline): SGHTA, FQGNSA. Trimming took off 1 base at V and 8 bases at J, with 14 bases between the two ends.